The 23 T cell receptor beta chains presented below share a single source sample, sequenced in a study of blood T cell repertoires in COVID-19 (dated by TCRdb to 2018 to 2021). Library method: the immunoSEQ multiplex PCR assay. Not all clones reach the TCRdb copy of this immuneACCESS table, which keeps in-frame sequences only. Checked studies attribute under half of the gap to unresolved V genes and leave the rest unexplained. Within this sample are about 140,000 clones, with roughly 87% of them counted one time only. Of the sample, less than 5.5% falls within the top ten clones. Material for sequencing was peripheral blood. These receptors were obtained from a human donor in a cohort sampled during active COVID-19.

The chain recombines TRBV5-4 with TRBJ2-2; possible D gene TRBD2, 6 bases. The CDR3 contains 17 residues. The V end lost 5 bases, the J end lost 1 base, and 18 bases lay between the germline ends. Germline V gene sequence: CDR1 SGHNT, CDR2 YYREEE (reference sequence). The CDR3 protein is CASRSRAAGLNTGELFF. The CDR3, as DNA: TGTGCCAGCAGATCACGGGCAGCGGGCCTGAACACCGGGGAGCTGTTTTTT.

In DNA form, the CDR3 reads TGTGCCAGCAGCGTCTCCTTACCGACTAGCGGGGGCTATGAGCAGTTCTTC. Protein product: CASSVSLPTSGGYEQFF. The chain recombines TRBV5-4 with TRBJ2-1; TRBD2 matches at 12 bases. Germline CDR1 is SGHNT and CDR2 is YYREEE (reference sequence). The V segment lost 4 bases and the J segment 8 bases; nucleotides outside the gene matches: 13. There are 17 residues in the CDR3.

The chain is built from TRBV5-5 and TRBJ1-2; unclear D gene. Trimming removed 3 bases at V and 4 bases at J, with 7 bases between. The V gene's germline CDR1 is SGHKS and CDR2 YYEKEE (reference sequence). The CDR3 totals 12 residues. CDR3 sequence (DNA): TGTGCCAGCAGCTCATACAGCTATGGCTACACCTTC. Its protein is CASSSYSYGYTF.

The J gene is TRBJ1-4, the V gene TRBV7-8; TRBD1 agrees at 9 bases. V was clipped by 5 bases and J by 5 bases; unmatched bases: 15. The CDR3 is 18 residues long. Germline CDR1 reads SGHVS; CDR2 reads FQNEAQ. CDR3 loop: CASSPQRGQGYRNEKLFF. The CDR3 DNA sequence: TGTGCCAGCAGCCCCCAACGGGGACAGGGTTACAGGAATGAAAAACTGTTTTTT.

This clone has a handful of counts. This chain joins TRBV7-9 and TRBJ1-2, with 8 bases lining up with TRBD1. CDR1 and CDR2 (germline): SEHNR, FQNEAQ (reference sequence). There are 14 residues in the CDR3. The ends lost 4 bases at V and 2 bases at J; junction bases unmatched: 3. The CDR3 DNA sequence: TGTGCCAGCAGCTCAGGACAGGGCAACTATGGCTACACCTTC. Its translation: CASSSGQGNYGYTF.

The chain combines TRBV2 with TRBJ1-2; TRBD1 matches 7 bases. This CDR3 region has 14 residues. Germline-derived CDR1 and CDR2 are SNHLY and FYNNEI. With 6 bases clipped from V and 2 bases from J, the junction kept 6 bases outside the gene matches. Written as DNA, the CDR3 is TGTGCCAGCAGAGATCCAGGGGGGAACTATGGCTACACCTTC. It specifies CASRDPGGNYGYTF.

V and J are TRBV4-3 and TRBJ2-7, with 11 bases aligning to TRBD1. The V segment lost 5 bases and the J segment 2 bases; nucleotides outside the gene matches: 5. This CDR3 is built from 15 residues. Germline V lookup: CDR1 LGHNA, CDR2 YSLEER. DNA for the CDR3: TGCGCCAGCAGCAACGGACAGGGGGCTACCTACGAGCAGTACTTC. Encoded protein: CASSNGQGATYEQYF.

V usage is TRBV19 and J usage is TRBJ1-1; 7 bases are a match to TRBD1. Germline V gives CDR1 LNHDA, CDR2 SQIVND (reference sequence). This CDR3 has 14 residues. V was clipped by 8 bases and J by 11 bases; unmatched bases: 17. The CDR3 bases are TGTGCCAGTCAACCGAGACAGGGAATAAAGGAGGCTTTCTTT. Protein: CASQPRQGIKEAFF.

The CDR3 nucleotides are TGTGCCAGTAGGGGGACAGGGGGGGCTCGCACTGAAGCTTTCTTT. This gives the protein CASRGTGGARTEAFF. The rearrangement joins TRBV19 to TRBJ1-1, with 11 positions matching TRBD1. V lost 6 bases, J lost 4 bases, and 7 bases stayed unmatched. CDR1 and CDR2 from the germline V gene are LNHDA and SQIVND (reference sequence). The CDR3 is 15 amino acids.

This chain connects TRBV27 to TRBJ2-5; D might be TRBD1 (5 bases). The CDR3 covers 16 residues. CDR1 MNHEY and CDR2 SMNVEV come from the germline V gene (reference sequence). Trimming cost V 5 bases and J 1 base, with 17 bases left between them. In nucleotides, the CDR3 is TGTGCCAGCAGTAAACGTCTGGGGCAATCCCAAGAGACCCAGTACTTC. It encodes CASSKRLGQSQETQYF.

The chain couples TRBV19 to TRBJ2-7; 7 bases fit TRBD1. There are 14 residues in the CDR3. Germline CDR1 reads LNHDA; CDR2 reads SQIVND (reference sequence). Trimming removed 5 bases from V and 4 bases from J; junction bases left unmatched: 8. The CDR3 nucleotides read TGTGCCAGTAGTGGAGGACAGGTCTCGTACGAGCAGTACTTC. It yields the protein CASSGGQVSYEQYF.

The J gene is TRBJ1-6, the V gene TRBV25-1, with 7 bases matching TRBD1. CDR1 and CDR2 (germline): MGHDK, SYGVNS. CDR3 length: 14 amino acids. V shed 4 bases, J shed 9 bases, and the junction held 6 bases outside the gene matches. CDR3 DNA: TGTGCCAGCAGTGGAGGGACAGAGGCTTCACCCCTCCACTTT. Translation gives CASSGGTEASPLHF.

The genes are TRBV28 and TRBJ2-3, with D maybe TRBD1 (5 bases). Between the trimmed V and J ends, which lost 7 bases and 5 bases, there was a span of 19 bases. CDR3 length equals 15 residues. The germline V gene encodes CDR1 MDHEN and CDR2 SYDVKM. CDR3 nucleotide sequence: TGTGCCAGCACCCCGGCAGGGTGGGAAGGAGATACGCAGTATTTT. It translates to CASTPAGWEGDTQYF.

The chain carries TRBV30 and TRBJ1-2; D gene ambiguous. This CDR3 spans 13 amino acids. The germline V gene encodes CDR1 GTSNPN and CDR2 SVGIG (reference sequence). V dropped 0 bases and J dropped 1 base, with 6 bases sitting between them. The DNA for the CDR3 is TGTGCCTGGAGTGTCGCACATAACTATGGCTACACCTTC. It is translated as CAWSVAHNYGYTF.

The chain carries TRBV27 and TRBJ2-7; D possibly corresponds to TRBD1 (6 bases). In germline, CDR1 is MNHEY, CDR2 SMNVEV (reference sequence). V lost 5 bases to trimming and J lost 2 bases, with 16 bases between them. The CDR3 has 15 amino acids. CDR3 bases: TGTGCCAGCAGTATCCAACCGGGACACCCCTACGAGCAGTACTTC. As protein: CASSIQPGHPYEQYF.

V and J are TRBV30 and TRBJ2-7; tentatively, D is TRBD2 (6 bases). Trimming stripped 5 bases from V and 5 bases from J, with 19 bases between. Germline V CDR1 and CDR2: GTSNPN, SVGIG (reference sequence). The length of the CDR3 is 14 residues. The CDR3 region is CAWDRRAGLHEQYF. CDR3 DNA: TGTGCCTGGGATCGGAGGGCAGGACTCCACGAGCAGTACTTC.

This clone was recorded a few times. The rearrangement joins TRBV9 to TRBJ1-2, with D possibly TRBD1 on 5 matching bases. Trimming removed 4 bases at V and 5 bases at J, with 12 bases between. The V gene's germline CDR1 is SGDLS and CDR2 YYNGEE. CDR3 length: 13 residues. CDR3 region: CASSPPQGYGYTF. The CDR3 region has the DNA TGTGCCAGCAGCCCACCCCAGGGATATGGCTACACCTTC. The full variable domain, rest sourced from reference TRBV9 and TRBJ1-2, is DSGVTQTPKHLITATGQRVTLRCSPRSGDLSVYWYQQSLDQGLQFLIQYYNGEERAKGNILERFSAQQFPDLHSELNLSSLELGDSALYFCASSPPQGYGYTFGSGTRLTVV.

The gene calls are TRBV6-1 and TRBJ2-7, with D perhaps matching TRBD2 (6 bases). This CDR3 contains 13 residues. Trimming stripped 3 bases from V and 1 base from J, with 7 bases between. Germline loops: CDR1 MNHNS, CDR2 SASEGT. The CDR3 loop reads CASSDGSSYEQYF. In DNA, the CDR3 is TGTGCCAGCAGTGACGGGAGTTCCTACGAGCAGTACTTC.

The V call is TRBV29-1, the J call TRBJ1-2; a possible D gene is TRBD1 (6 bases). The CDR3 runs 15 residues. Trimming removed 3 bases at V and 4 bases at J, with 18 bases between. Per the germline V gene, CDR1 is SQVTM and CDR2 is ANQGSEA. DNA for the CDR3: TGCAGCGTTGATGACCCGGGACAAGGCCCCTATGGCTACACCTTC. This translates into CSVDDPGQGPYGYTF. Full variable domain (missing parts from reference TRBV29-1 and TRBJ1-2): SAVISQKPSRDICQRGTSLTIQCQVDSQVTMMFWYRQQPGQSLTLIATANQGSEATYESGFVIDKFPISRPNLTFSTLTVSNMSPEDSSIYLCSVDDPGQGPYGYTFGSGTRLTVV.

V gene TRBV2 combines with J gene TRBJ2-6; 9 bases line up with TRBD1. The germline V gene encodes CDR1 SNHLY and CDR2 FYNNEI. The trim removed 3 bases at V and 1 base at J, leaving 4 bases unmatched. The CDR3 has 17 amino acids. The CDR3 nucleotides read TGTGCCAGCAGTGAGTTGGGGACAGGGTCTGGGGCCAACGTCCTGACTTTC. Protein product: CASSELGTGSGANVLTF.

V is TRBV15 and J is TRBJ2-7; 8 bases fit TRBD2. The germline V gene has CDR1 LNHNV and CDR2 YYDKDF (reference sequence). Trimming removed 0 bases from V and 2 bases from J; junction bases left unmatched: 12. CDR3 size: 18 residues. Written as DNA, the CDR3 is TGTGCCACCAGCAGAGATACATTTCGGGCGGGAGGTACCTACGAGCAGTACTTC. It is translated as CATSRDTFRAGGTYEQYF. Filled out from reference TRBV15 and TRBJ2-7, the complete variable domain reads DAMVIQNPRYQVTQFGKPVTLSCSQTLNHNVMYWYQQKSSQAPKLLFHYYDKDFNNEADTPDNFQSRRPNTSFCFLDIRSPGLGDTAMYLCATSRDTFRAGGTYEQYFGPGTRLTVT.

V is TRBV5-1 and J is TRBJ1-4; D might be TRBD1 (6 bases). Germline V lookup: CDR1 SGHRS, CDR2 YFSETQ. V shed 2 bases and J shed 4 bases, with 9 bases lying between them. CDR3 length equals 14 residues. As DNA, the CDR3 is TGCGCCAGCAGCTTAGACAGGCGTAATGAAAAACTGTTTTTT. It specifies CASSLDRRNEKLFF.

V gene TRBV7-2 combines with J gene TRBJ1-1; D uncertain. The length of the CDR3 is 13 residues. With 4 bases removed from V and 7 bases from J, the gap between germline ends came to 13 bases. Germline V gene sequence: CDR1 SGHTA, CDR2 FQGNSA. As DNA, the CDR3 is TGTGCCAGCAGCTCTTTCGTGGAGGGTGAAGCTTTCTTT. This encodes CASSSFVEGEAFF.